A single sample is the source of the 14 T cell receptor beta chains below, sequenced in a study of early stage breast cancer tumors. Sequencing was performed with immunoSEQ multiplex PCR; in TCRdb, only in-frame clones are kept and a portion is missing. The sample holds approximately 20,000 clones, 75% to 80% seen once. The sample was blood. The source of these receptors is a person aged 55 to 70 with breast cancer.

About this clone itself: The sample holds other DNA sequences that translate to the same CDR3. J is TRBJ2-2 and V is TRBV20-1; the D is unclear. The length of the CDR3 is 11 residues. CDR1 and CDR2 from the germline V gene are DFQATT and SNEGSKA (reference sequence). Trimming stripped 4 bases from V and 7 bases from J, with 7 bases between. DNA of the CDR3: TGCAGTGCTACCCTCGGCGGGGAGCTGTTTTTT. Protein sequence: CSATLGGELFF.

This clone is a singleton in its sample. This chain connects TRBV6-6 to TRBJ2-5; D is possibly TRBD1 or TRBD2 (7 bases each). V was trimmed by 5 bases and J by 2 bases, leaving 18 bases between them. The CDR3 loop spans 16 amino acids. Germline V gene lookup returns CDR1 MNHNY and CDR2 SVGAGI (reference sequence). The CDR3 here is CASSPQGGAPQETQYF. CDR3 nucleotide sequence: TGTGCCAGCAGTCCTCAGGGGGGGGCACCACAAGAGACCCAGTACTTC.

The gene calls are TRBV11-3 and TRBJ2-1; D uncertain. The length of the CDR3 is 14 residues. The germline gives CDR1 SGHNT, CDR2 YENEEA. V lost 2 bases, J lost 8 bases, and 13 bases lay in between. CDR3 region: CASSLMATYDEQFF. DNA of the CDR3: TGTGCCAGCAGCTTAATGGCAACATACGATGAGCAGTTCTTC. Full variable domain (remainder filled in from reference TRBV11-3 and TRBJ2-1): EAGVVQSPRYKIIEKKQPVAFWCNPISGHNTLYWYLQNLGQGPELLIRYENEEAVDDSQLPKDRFSAERLKGVDSTLKIQPAELGDSAVYLCASSLMATYDEQFFGPGTRLTVL.

This clone was seen only once. The chain is built from TRBV28 and TRBJ1-1; 7 bases map to TRBD1. This CDR3 region has 14 residues. Trimming cost V 6 bases and J 1 base; bases outside gene matches: 5. CDR1 is MDHEN, CDR2 SYDVKM, per germline. The CDR3 bases are TGTGCCAGCAGATCGGGACAGCCGAACACTGAAGCTTTCTTT. Translating gives CASRSGQPNTEAFF.

V is TRBV7-6 and J is TRBJ2-7, with TRBD1 matching 8 bases. Germline V gene data show CDR1 as SGHVS and CDR2 as FNYEAQ. Trimming removed 3 bases from V and 4 bases from J; junction bases left unmatched: 8. The CDR3 loop spans 15 amino acids. The CDR3 nucleotides read TGTGCCAGCAGCTTTTACGAGACAGGGGTTTACGAGCAGTACTTC. Amino acids: CASSFYETGVYEQYF.

The rearrangement joins TRBV9 to TRBJ1-5; TRBD1 is a possible D gene (6 bases). This CDR3 is built from 16 residues. The germline V and J ends were trimmed by 0 bases and 6 bases, with 16 bases remaining between them. Germline loops: CDR1 SGDLS, CDR2 YYNGEE. CDR3 DNA: TGTGCCAGCAGCGTAGATTTAACAGGGTTAGGTCAGCCCCAGCATTTT. Translating gives CASSVDLTGLGQPQHF.

This clone was found a few times. The chain recombines TRBV6-5 with TRBJ1-2; 9 bases map to TRBD1. The trim removed 2 bases at V and 7 bases at J, leaving 2 bases unmatched. The CDR3 is made up of 13 amino acids. From germline, CDR1 is MNHEY and CDR2 SVGAGI. CDR3 loop: CASSYMTGGGYTF. The CDR3 coding sequence is TGTGCCAGCAGTTACATGACAGGGGGTGGCTACACCTTC.

This rearrangement joins TRBV6-5 to TRBJ2-5; D gene unclear. CDR1 MNHEY and CDR2 SVGAGI come from the germline V gene. CDR3 length: 14 residues. V was clipped by 0 bases and J by 0 bases, with 5 bases between them. The CDR3 nucleotides are TGTGCCAGCAGTTACTCTGGCCACCAAGAGACCCAGTACTTC. Translation: CASSYSGHQETQYF.

In this sample, this clone turned up a few times. The chain employs TRBV19 and TRBJ1-1; the D gene is possibly TRBD1 (6 bases). The CDR3 covers 15 residues. The V end was cut by 6 bases, the J end by 2 bases, with 16 bases between. Germline V lookup: CDR1 LNHDA, CDR2 SQIVND (reference sequence). CDR3 nucleotide sequence: TGTGCCAGTAGCGTTATTATCGGGGGCAACACTGAAGCTTTCTTT. It encodes CASSVIIGGNTEAFF.

A few counts support this clone. This chain links TRBV13 with TRBJ2-1; tentative D call: TRBD1 (5 bases). The CDR3 length is 14 residues. V lost 5 bases and J 0 bases, leaving 8 bases between the germline ends. Looked up from germline, CDR1 is PRHDT and CDR2 is FYEKMQ (reference sequence). CDR3 DNA sequence: TGTGCCAGCAGCCCAGGGATCTCCTACAATGAGCAGTTCTTC. Translating gives CASSPGISYNEQFF. Variable domain in full (rest from reference TRBV13 and TRBJ2-1): AAGVIQSPRHLIKEKRETATLKCYPIPRHDTVYWYQQGPGQDPQFLISFYEKMQSDKGSIPDRFSAQQFSDYHSELNMSSLELGDSALYFCASSPGISYNEQFFGPGTRLTVL.

This clone occurred a few times. The chain has TRBV2 and TRBJ1-5; perhaps TRBD1 as D (5 bases). The V gene lost 5 bases and the J gene lost 1 base, with 9 bases spanning the gap. The V gene's germline CDR1 is SNHLY and CDR2 FYNNEI. The CDR3 runs 14 residues. The CDR3 is CASSKDMSNQPQHF. The CDR3 DNA reads as TGTGCCAGCAGTAAGGACATGAGCAATCAGCCCCAGCATTTT.

The rearrangement joins TRBV27 to TRBJ2-2; D is possibly TRBD2 (6 bases). The CDR3 runs 15 residues. The V gene's germline CDR1 is MNHEY and CDR2 SMNVEV (reference sequence). Deletions cut 0 bases from V and 4 bases from J, with 9 bases between. For the CDR3, the DNA is TGTGCCAGCAGTTTATCGACCGGGAGCACCGGGGAGCTGTTTTTT. Residues: CASSLSTGSTGELFF.

This chain connects TRBV7-8 to TRBJ1-1; D gene uncertain. From germline, CDR1 is SGHVS and CDR2 FQNEAQ. The CDR3 runs to 14 residues. The germline V and J ends were trimmed by 5 bases and 8 bases, with 18 bases remaining between them. The CDR3 DNA reads TGTGCCAGCAGCCCGCAGAGCTCTCTCACCGAAGCTTTCTTT. As protein: CASSPQSSLTEAFF.

The V and J genes are TRBV7-9 and TRBJ1-5; D is undetermined. V lost 1 base to trimming and J lost 6 bases, with 4 bases between them. The CDR3 extends over 12 amino acids. Germline V CDR1 and CDR2: SEHNR, FQNEAQ (reference sequence). The DNA for the CDR3 is TGTGCCAGCAGCTTAGGAACTCAGCCCCAGCATTTT. As protein: CASSLGTQPQHF.